This T cell receptor beta chain stems from a study of Tregs in tolerant kidney transplant recipients. Study results and caveats: The small number of patients limits these findings pending further validation. Biological reproducibility was not directly addressed, but technical replication error appeared minimal. The most relevant donor-specific Treg TCRbeta repertoire apparently came from expansion with activated donor B cells.

This clone appeared a single time. Its specificity is not known. Assay used: immunoSEQ multiplex PCR; TCRdb lists only in-frame clones, some missing. The data hold about 240,000 clones, with 80% to 85% observed a single time. CD4+CD25+CD127- Tregs, CD4+CD25- non-Tregs, CD4 and CD8 cells were sorted. Germline lookup yields CDR1 MNHEY and CDR2 SMNVEV (reference sequence). The CDR3 contains 16 residues. V shed 2 bases and J shed 1 base, with 14 bases lying between them. The receptor was derived from a human donor in good health. Sequencing used CD4+ T cells from blood. The chain joins TRBV27 to TRBJ1-2; no clear D. The CDR3 here is CASSLIGGGNNYGYTF. In DNA, the CDR3 is TGTGCCAGCAGTTTAATCGGTGGAGGGAATAACTATGGCTACACCTTC.